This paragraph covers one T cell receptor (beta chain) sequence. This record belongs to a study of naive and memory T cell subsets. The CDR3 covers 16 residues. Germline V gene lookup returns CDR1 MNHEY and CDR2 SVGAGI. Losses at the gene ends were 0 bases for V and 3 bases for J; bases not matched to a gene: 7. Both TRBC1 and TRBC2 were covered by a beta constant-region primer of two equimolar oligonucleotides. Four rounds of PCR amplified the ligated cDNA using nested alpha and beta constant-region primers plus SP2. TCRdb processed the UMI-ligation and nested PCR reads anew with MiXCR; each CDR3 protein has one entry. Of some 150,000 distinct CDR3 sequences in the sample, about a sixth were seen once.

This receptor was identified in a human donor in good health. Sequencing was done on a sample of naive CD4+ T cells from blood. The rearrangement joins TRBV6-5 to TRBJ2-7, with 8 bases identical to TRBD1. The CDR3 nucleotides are TGTGCCAGCAGTTACTCCCCCGGACAGGGAAACTACGAGCAGTACTTC. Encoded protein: CASSYSPGQGNYEQYF.